Following are 16 T cell receptor beta chains from one sample sequenced in a study of blood T cell repertoires in COVID-19. Repertoires were generated with immunoSEQ multiplex PCR, while TCRdb's copy carries only in-frame clones and drops some. The table has 90,000 to 120,000 clones, around 80% seen once. Sequencing was done on a sample of peripheral blood. Receptors originate from a man aged 65 to 79 with acute or convalescent COVID-19.

The chain joins TRBV2 to TRBJ1-3, with 7 bases that match TRBD1. Looked up from germline, CDR1 is SNHLY and CDR2 is FYNNEI. V lost 6 bases to trimming and J lost 4 bases; unmatched junction nucleotides: 6. CDR3 length equals 14 residues. The CDR3 here is CASSLGTVGNTIYF. The CDR3 DNA is TGTGCCAGCAGCTTAGGGACAGTCGGAAACACCATATATTTT.

This chain connects TRBV7-2 to TRBJ2-1, with D perhaps matching TRBD1 (5 bases). CDR1 is SGHTA and CDR2 is FQGNSA in the germline V gene. V was shortened by 1 base and J by 6 bases, with 7 bases between the two germline ends. The CDR3 spans 13 residues. The CDR3 bases are TGTGCCAGCAGCTTAGACAGGCTCAATGAGCAGTTCTTC. Protein product: CASSLDRLNEQFF.

This chain uses TRBV2 with TRBJ2-1; the match to TRBD2 covers 7 bases. Germline V CDR1 and CDR2: SNHLY, FYNNEI. The CDR3 covers 13 residues. The J segment lost 7 bases and the V segment lost 5 bases, leaving 5 bases of the junction unmatched. As DNA, the CDR3 is TGTGCCAGCAGTAGACTAGCCGGTAATGAGCAGTTCTTC. Translating gives CASSRLAGNEQFF.

J is TRBJ1-1 and V is TRBV2; no definite D call. V was pared by 6 bases and J by 4 bases, with 12 bases between. In germline, CDR1 is SNHLY, CDR2 FYNNEI. The CDR3 runs to 13 residues. Written as DNA, the CDR3 is TGTGCCAGCAGGGCCAATGGTCCCACTGAAGCTTTCTTT. Amino acids: CASRANGPTEAFF.

V gene TRBV15 combines with J gene TRBJ2-7; D is possibly TRBD1 (6 bases). CDR1 and CDR2 (germline): LNHNV, YYDKDF (reference sequence). V was shortened by 0 bases and J by 7 bases, with 13 bases between the two germline ends. This CDR3 has 14 residues. DNA for the CDR3: TGTGCCACCAGCAGAGACTGGACAGCCTTAGAGCAGTACTTC. Amino acids: CATSRDWTALEQYF.

The chain links TRBV5-1 to TRBJ2-3; a possible D gene is TRBD2 (5 bases). In germline, CDR1 is SGHRS, CDR2 YFSETQ. Deletions cut 7 bases from V and 2 bases from J, with 8 bases between. The CDR3 contains 12 residues. CDR3 residues: CASGLLTDTQYF. CDR3 in DNA: TGCGCCAGCGGACTCCTCACAGATACGCAGTATTTT.

This clone was seen once. The rearrangement joins TRBV24-1 to TRBJ2-5; perhaps TRBD2 as D (5 bases). The V end was cut by 6 bases, the J end by 7 bases, with 11 bases between. Per the germline V gene, CDR1 is KGHDR and CDR2 is SFDVKD. This CDR3 spans 12 amino acids. The DNA of the CDR3 is TGTGCCACCAGTCGGGCCGGAGGGACCCAGTACTTC. Amino acid sequence: CATSRAGGTQYF.

The chain is built from TRBV7-2 and TRBJ1-3; weak D call: TRBD1 (6 bases). Germline lookup yields CDR1 SGHTA and CDR2 FQGNSA. The CDR3 covers 15 residues. Between the trimmed V and J ends, which lost 2 bases and 5 bases, there was a span of 13 bases. For the CDR3, the DNA is TGTGCCAGCAGCTTAATTCAGGGGCTTCGAAACACCATATATTTT. Protein sequence: CASSLIQGLRNTIYF.

The rearrangement joins TRBV19 to TRBJ1-1; TRBD1 agrees at 7 bases. Germline loops: CDR1 LNHDA, CDR2 SQIVND (reference sequence). Trimming at V came to 4 bases and at J to 4 bases, leaving 6 bases not matched to a gene. The CDR3 contains 14 residues. The CDR3 DNA sequence: TGTGCCAGTAGTACGCAGGGGGGTATCACTGAAGCTTTCTTT. Translated, it gives CASSTQGGITEAFF.

A few counts support this clone. The chain carries TRBV6-5 and TRBJ2-1; TRBD2 agrees at 9 bases. Germline values: CDR1 MNHEY, CDR2 SVGAGI. The CDR3 has 15 amino acids. The ends lost 2 bases at V and 6 bases at J; junction bases unmatched: 5. CDR3 in amino acids: CASSYMAGGLNEQFF. The CDR3 nucleotides are TGTGCCAGCAGTTACATGGCGGGGGGGCTCAATGAGCAGTTCTTC.

The V and J genes are TRBV2 and TRBJ2-6, with 10 bases lining up with TRBD1. From germline, CDR1 is SNHLY and CDR2 FYNNEI. The V segment lost 11 bases and the J segment 0 bases; nucleotides outside the gene matches: 7. The length of the CDR3 is 16 residues. The DNA for the CDR3 is TGTGCCTGGGGGGGACAGGGGAGCTCTGGGGCCAACGTCCTGACTTTC. It specifies CAWGGQGSSGANVLTF.

The chain is built from TRBV7-6 and TRBJ2-1; D might be TRBD2 (7 bases). Germline loops: CDR1 SGHVS, CDR2 FNYEAQ. Trimming left V 1 base short and J 2 bases short, with 12 bases between. The CDR3 runs to 16 residues. The CDR3 bases are TGTGCCAGCAGCTTAGGTACAGGGACTACCTACAATGAGCAGTTCTTC. This sequence encodes CASSLGTGTTYNEQFF. Supplemented by reference TRBV7-6 and TRBJ2-1, the full variable domain reads GAGVSQSPRYKVTKRGQDVALRCDPISGHVSLYWYRQALGQGPEFLTYFNYEAQQDKSGLPNDRFSAERPEGSISTLTIQRTEQRDSAMYRCASSLGTGTTYNEQFFGPGTRLTVL.

J is TRBJ2-2 and V is TRBV2; the match to TRBD1 covers 8 bases. The CDR3 is 15 residues long. Germline CDR1 reads SNHLY; CDR2 reads FYNNEI. The V segment lost 4 bases and the J segment 4 bases; nucleotides outside the gene matches: 5. The CDR3 region has the DNA TGTGCCAGCAGTGTACAGGGGGTGGGCACCGGGGAGCTGTTTTTT. This sequence encodes CASSVQGVGTGELFF.

This chain uses TRBV7-8 with TRBJ2-5, with TRBD1 matching over 10 bases. The CDR3 length is 14 residues. Trimming took 6 bases from V and 5 from J; bases not matched to a gene: 6. Germline assignment: CDR1 SGHVS and CDR2 FQNEAQ. CDR3 residues: CASRPGQGYETQYF. The CDR3, as DNA: TGTGCCAGCAGGCCGGGACAGGGGTACGAGACCCAGTACTTC. The entire variable domain, with the rest obtained from reference TRBV7-8 and TRBJ2-5, is as follows: GAGVSQSPRYKVAKRGQDVALRCDPISGHVSLFWYQQALGQGPEFLTYFQNEAQLDKSGLPSDRFFAERPEGSVSTLKIQRTQQEDSAVYLCASRPGQGYETQYFGPGTRLLVL.

This clone was counted once. The chain couples TRBV24-1 to TRBJ2-2, with 7 bases matching TRBD1. V lost 6 bases, J lost 6 bases, and 3 bases stayed unmatched. Germline values: CDR1 KGHDR, CDR2 SFDVKD. The CDR3 consists of 13 residues. This CDR3 reads CATSPDRAGELFF. The CDR3 nucleotides are TGTGCCACCAGTCCTGACAGGGCCGGGGAGCTGTTTTTT.

This clone was detected a few times. The chain recombines TRBV29-1 with TRBJ1-2; D may be TRBD1 (5 bases). The CDR3 is 13 amino acids. V was trimmed by 7 bases and J by 4 bases, leaving 16 bases between them. Germline V gene data show CDR1 as SQVTM and CDR2 as ANQGSEA. CDR3 sequence: CSALVGLSYGYTF. DNA of the CDR3: TGCAGCGCTCTCGTGGGGCTCAGCTATGGCTACACCTTC.